The present entry profiles one T cell receptor (beta chain) with its context. The use of a sample-barcoded 5' primer and a J-beta primer mix characterized a second PCR of about 7 to 12 cycles. TCRdb ran MiXCR on the 5' RACE reads and lists one entry per CDR3 protein. The sample yields about 620,000 distinct CDR3 sequences, around 20% seen once. This record belongs to a study of blood T cells in healthy people across ages. This TCR was recovered from a man in his sixties or seventies in good health. The sample comprised blood.

The CDR3 is CASNVSGTEGSETQYF. The CDR3 nucleotides read TGTGCCAGCAACGTTAGCGGAACAGAGGGTTCGGAGACCCAGTACTTC. The V call is TRBV7-9, the J call TRBJ2-1, with D possibly TRBD2 on 6 matching bases. The end of the DNA aligns better with TRBJ2-5, so the J call may be wrong. This CDR3 is 16 amino acids long. Germline V gives CDR1 SEHNR, CDR2 FQNEAQ (reference sequence).